This entry features one TCR beta chain sequence. The data derive from a study of blood T cell repertoires in COVID-19. For the study at large: Sites across the United States, Italy and Spain contributed samples from acute and convalescent COVID-19. Nucleic acid was either cDNA or gDNA, and it came from T cells, B-cell-depleted T cells, or PBMCs.

V shed 4 bases, J shed 3 bases, and the junction held 9 bases outside the gene matches. This CDR3 contains 16 residues. Germline CDR1 SGHRS, CDR2 YFSETQ. Original handling: The assay estimated nucleated cells by amplifying reference gene primers. The protocol was immunoSEQ multiplex PCR, while the TCRdb copy is restricted to in-frame clones and leaves out a portion. V and J calls plus clone size are reproduced from that table; the DNA served to infer D and trimming. The table records about 310,000 clones, around 87% of them present only once. This receptor was obtained from a man aged 50-59 years with active or convalescent COVID-19. The chain links TRBV5-1 to TRBJ2-1; 8 nucleotides match TRBD2. The sample comprised peripheral blood. The CDR3 protein is CASSLTAGAGYNEQFF. DNA for the CDR3: TGCGCCAGCAGCCTTACAGCGGGAGCGGGCTACAATGAGCAGTTCTTC.